This T cell receptor beta chain was observed in a study of cytomegalovirus exposure and HLA in healthy donors. Study outcomes and limitations: Relative to the approximately 660-donor mean, N-insertions were reportedly fewer in an Asian-associated ancestry cluster in a later analysis. Reports indicated that the classifier achieved high specificity and sensitivity in diagnosing cytomegalovirus status. Earlier analysis looked at TCR beta V segments, and most were productive about 87% or about 30% of the time.

The PCR contained 60 Vbeta and 13 Jbeta primers. Only in-frame clones appear in the TCRdb table, and some are missing; sequencing was by immunoSEQ multiplex PCR. Of 150,000 to 200,000 clones in the sample, about 77% are singletons; the top ten hold 7% to 9%. On this clone itself: Its specificity is unknown.

Trimming stripped 1 base from V and 3 bases from J, with 13 bases between. CDR1 and CDR2 from the germline V gene are SGHNT and YYREEE (reference sequence). CDR3 length: 15 residues. The chain carries TRBV5-4 and TRBJ1-2; D may be TRBD1 (6 bases). Sequencing input: PBMCs. The receptor comes from a male donor in good health and CMV-seropositive. The CDR3 region has the DNA TGTGCCAGCAGCTTGCAGGGGCCAAGGGACTATGGCTACACCTTC. The encoded protein is CASSLQGPRDYGYTF.